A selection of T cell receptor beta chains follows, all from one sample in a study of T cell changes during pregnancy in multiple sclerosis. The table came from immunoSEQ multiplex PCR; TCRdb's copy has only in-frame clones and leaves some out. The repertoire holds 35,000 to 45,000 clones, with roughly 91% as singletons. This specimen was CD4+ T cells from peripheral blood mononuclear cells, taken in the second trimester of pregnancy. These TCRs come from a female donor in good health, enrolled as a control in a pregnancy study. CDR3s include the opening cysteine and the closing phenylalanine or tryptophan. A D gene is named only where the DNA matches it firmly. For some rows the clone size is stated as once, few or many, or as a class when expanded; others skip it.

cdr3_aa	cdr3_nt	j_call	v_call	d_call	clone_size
CASSLDAGSPYEQYF	TGTGCCAGCAGCTTAGATGCAGGGTCCCCCTACGAGCAGTACTTC	TRBJ2-7	TRBV11-2	.	.
CASSVGLGGRGTSGRERETQYF	TGTGCCAGCAGCGTAGGTCTGGGAGGTCGGGGGACTAGCGGGAGGGAGAGAGAGACCCAGTACTTC	TRBJ2-5	TRBV9	TRBD2	.
CSVPDTDTQYF	TGCAGTGTTCCAGACACAGATACGCAGTATTTT	TRBJ2-3	TRBV20-1	.	.
CASSALGAGGPGEQFF	TGTGCCAGCAGCGCCCTTGGAGCGGGGGGGCCAGGGGAGCAGTTCTTC	TRBJ2-1	TRBV9	TRBD2	few
CASSLGRGVGWNEQFF	TGTGCCAGCAGCTTGGGTCGGGGGGTGGGCTGGAATGAGCAGTTCTTC	TRBJ2-1	TRBV5-6	TRBD2	.
CASSVSGGPYEQYF	TGTGCCAGCAGTGTCTCAGGGGGCCCCTACGAGCAGTACTTC	TRBJ2-7	TRBV2	TRBD1	.
CARSLSIRDRYPYEQYF	TGTGCCAGAAGCTTGTCCATCCGGGACAGATACCCCTACGAGCAGTACTTC	TRBJ2-7	TRBV5-3	TRBD1	.
CASTPPSAQQGYTF	TGTGCCAGCACCCCCCCCAGCGCCCAGCAAGGCTACACCTTC	TRBJ1-2	TRBV9	.	.
CASSITPSSGANVLTF	TGTGCCAGTAGTATAACGCCCAGCTCTGGGGCCAACGTCCTGACTTTC	TRBJ2-6	TRBV19	.	once
CSVRTNYPGELFF	TGCAGCGTCCGGACTAACTATCCCGGGGAGCTGTTTTTT	TRBJ2-2	TRBV29-1	.	.
CSVWDSHNTGELFF	TGCAGCGTTTGGGACAGTCACAACACCGGGGAGCTGTTTTTT	TRBJ2-2	TRBV29-1	TRBD1	.
CAISESGSSGANVLTF	TGTGCCATCAGTGAGTCGGGGAGCTCTGGGGCCAACGTCCTGACTTTC	TRBJ2-6	TRBV10-3	.	once
CSGGVQTQYF	TGCAGTGGGGGGGTACAGACCCAGTACTTC	TRBJ2-5	TRBV20-1	.	.
CASSATMGGPYEQYF	TGTGCCAGCAGCGCGACCATGGGGGGGCCCTACGAGCAGTACTTC	TRBJ2-7	TRBV9	.	.
CASSLAGTHEQYF	TGCGCCAGCAGCTTAGCGGGGACCCACGAGCAGTACTTC	TRBJ2-7	TRBV5-1	TRBD2	once
CASSIDLGRRAFF	TGTGCCAGTAGTATAGATCTGGGGCGAAGGGCTTTCTTT	TRBJ1-1	TRBV19	.	.
CASTPGPGGGSYTEAFF	TGTGCCAGCACACCCGGCCCCGGGGGTGGATCGTACACTGAAGCTTTCTTT	TRBJ1-1	TRBV27	.	.
CAWTENYGYTF	TGTGCCTGGACCGAGAACTATGGCTACACCTTC	TRBJ1-2	TRBV30	.	.
CSVVWAVGLGYTF	TGCAGCGTTGTATGGGCAGTCGGCTTGGGCTACACCTTC	TRBJ1-2	TRBV29-1	.	.
CASSLLLGGPKETQYF	TGTGCCAGCAGTTTATTGCTCGGCGGTCCTAAAGAGACCCAGTACTTC	TRBJ2-5	TRBV27	.	.
CASTTFGGGTNEKLFF	TGTGCCAGCACCACTTTTGGCGGGGGTACTAATGAAAAACTGTTTTTT	TRBJ1-4	TRBV27	.	.
CASSKGEEYQETQYF	TGTGCCAGCAGCAAAGGGGAGGAGTACCAAGAGACCCAGTACTTC	TRBJ2-5	TRBV21-1	.	.
CASSPEWTSGGEQFF	TGTGCCAGCAGCCCCGAATGGACTAGCGGGGGTGAGCAGTTCTTC	TRBJ2-1	TRBV7-9	TRBD2	.
CASSRLTGANVLTF	TGTGCCAGCAGCAGACTGACTGGGGCCAACGTCCTGACTTTC	TRBJ2-6	TRBV11-2	.	.
CAWSRPGEGNTIYF	TGTGCCTGGAGTAGGCCCGGGGAAGGAAACACCATATATTTT	TRBJ1-3	TRBV30	.	.
CASSGRQGGSTEAFF	TGCGCCAGCAGCGGACGACAGGGAGGCAGCACTGAAGCTTTCTTT	TRBJ1-1	TRBV5-1	TRBD1	.
CASNWKLAAYEQYF	TGTGCCAGCAATTGGAAACTAGCGGCCTACGAGCAGTACTTC	TRBJ2-7	TRBV2	TRBD2	.
CASSASTTPRGEQFF	TGTGCCAGCAGCGCATCCACAACTCCCAGGGGGGAGCAGTTCTTC	TRBJ2-1	TRBV9	TRBD1	.
CASSLQSRAGNEQFF	TGTGCCAGCAGCTTACAGTCTAGGGCGGGCAATGAGCAGTTCTTC	TRBJ2-1	TRBV7-6	.	.
CASSFGTSGVNEQFF	TGTGCCAGCAGCTTTGGGACTAGCGGGGTTAATGAGCAGTTCTTC	TRBJ2-1	TRBV5-6	TRBD2	.
CASSRPGTGTYEQYF	TGTGCCAGCAGCCGTCCCGGGACAGGGACCTACGAGCAGTACTTC	TRBJ2-7	TRBV28	TRBD1	.
CASSLRGYYNEQFF	TGTGCCAGCAGCTTACGGGGGTACTACAATGAGCAGTTCTTC	TRBJ2-1	TRBV7-3	.	.
CASSIGRYTGELFF	TGTGCCAGTAGTATTGGCAGATACACCGGGGAGCTGTTTTTT	TRBJ2-2	TRBV19	.	.
CASRTALAPSYEQYF	TGTGCCAGCCGGACAGCTCTTGCCCCCTCCTACGAGCAGTACTTC	TRBJ2-7	TRBV7-2	.	.
CASSNGQGGYYEQYF	TGTGCCAGCAGCAACGGACAGGGTGGGTACTACGAGCAGTACTTC	TRBJ2-7	TRBV6-1	TRBD1	once
CASRPGTGLGYTF	TGTGCCAGCAGACCTGGGACAGGGCTGGGCTACACCTTC	TRBJ1-2	TRBV6-5	TRBD1	.
CASSYGGEEETQYF	TGTGCCAGCAGTTACGGGGGGGAGGAAGAGACCCAGTACTTC	TRBJ2-5	TRBV6-6	TRBD2	.
CASSPLGGSYEQYF	TGTGCCAGCAGCCCCCTGGGGGGATCCTACGAGCAGTACTTC	TRBJ2-7	TRBV9	.	.
CASTEAGEETQYF	TGTGCCAGCACCGAAGCTGGTGAAGAGACCCAGTACTTC	TRBJ2-5	TRBV5-6	.	.
CASRKGQGTYEQYF	TGTGCCAGCAGGAAAGGACAGGGGACCTACGAGCAGTACTTC	TRBJ2-7	TRBV27	TRBD1	.
CASTGTGFQPQHF	TGTGCCAGCACGGGGACAGGGTTTCAGCCCCAGCATTTT	TRBJ1-5	TRBV6-6	TRBD1	.
CASSAPLAGGPRYNEQFF	TGTGCCAGCAGCGCCCCACTAGCGGGGGGGCCGCGATACAATGAGCAGTTCTTC	TRBJ2-1	TRBV9	TRBD2	.
CASSSQGFSNQPQHF	TGTGCCAGCAGTTCACAGGGTTTTAGCAATCAGCCCCAGCATTTT	TRBJ1-5	TRBV6-1	.	.
CAWSVLGRNQPQHF	TGTGCCTGGAGTGTACTTGGGAGGAATCAGCCCCAGCATTTT	TRBJ1-5	TRBV30	.	.
CASSTRTSGIEQYF	TGTGCCAGCAGCACGCGGACTAGCGGGATCGAGCAGTACTTC	TRBJ2-7	TRBV11-2	TRBD2	.
CASSPAVANTGELFF	TGTGCCAGCAGCCCCGCGGTAGCGAACACCGGGGAGCTGTTTTTT	TRBJ2-2	TRBV7-3	.	.
CASTWALNTEAFF	TGTGCCAGCACCTGGGCCCTGAACACTGAAGCTTTCTTT	TRBJ1-1	TRBV6-5	.	.